This T cell receptor (beta chain) was retrieved from a study of neurological immune-mediated disorders. On the study more broadly: Multiple sclerosis patients numbered around 35, with roughly 31 relapsing-remitting and 3 secondary progressive. Findings and limits, study-wide: HTLV-1-associated myelopathy had the most TCR clonal expansion, while multiple sclerosis had the least, a level that fell below healthy controls.

The cDNA came from 5'RACE, which used 10-nucleotide random UMIs. From 15-18 subjects, each sequencing run yielded over 190 million TCR-beta sequences. From the 5' RACE reads, TCRdb called clonotypes with MiXCR, one entry per CDR3 protein. The sample includes fewer than 75,000 distinct CDR3 sequences, roughly 4.8% of them seen just once. The CDR3 length is 13 residues. Germline loops: CDR1 SGHRS, CDR2 YFSETQ. V dropped 1 base and J dropped 1 base, with 5 bases sitting between them. This clonotype was seen ten or more times. Antigen: not known. The genes are TRBV5-1 and TRBJ1-1; D ambiguous. The source is a man aged 25-40 years with multiple sclerosis. The sample taken for sequencing was PBMCs. CDR3 protein: CASSLSQNTEAFF. CDR3 DNA sequence: TGCGCCAGCAGCTTGTCCCAGAACACTGAAGCTTTCTTT.